This T cell receptor beta chain was captured in a study of cytomegalovirus exposure and HLA in healthy donors. This clone was observed once. Germline is not matched at one junction end, which may reflect a read error. Germline values: CDR1 ENHRY, CDR2 SYGVKD. CDR3 length: 17 residues. Researchers ran the PCR with 60 Vbeta and 13 Jbeta primers. TCRdb keeps only in-frame clones here, not all; method: immunoSEQ multiplex PCR. The sample contains more than 95,000 clones, around 78% of which appear only once. The sample taken for sequencing was PBMCs. This receptor was obtained from a man aged 35 to 55 in good health and CMV-seronegative. The genes are TRBV10-3 and TRBJ2-6, with a possible D match to TRBD1 (5 bases). The CDR3 here is CAISGRNQNSGANGLTF. In DNA, the CDR3 is TGTGCCATCAGTGGGAGAAACCAGAACTCTGGGGCCAACGGCCTGACTTTC.